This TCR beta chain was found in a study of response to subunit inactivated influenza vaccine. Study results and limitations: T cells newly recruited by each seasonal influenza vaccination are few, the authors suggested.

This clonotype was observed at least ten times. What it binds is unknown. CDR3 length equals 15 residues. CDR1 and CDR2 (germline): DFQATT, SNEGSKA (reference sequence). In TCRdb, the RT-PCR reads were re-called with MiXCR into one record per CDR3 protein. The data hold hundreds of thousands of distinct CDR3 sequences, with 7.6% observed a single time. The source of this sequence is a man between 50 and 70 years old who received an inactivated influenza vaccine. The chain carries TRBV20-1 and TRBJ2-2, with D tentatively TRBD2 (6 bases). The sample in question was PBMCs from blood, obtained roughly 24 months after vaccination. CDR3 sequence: CSGLRAGSNTGELFF. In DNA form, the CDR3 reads TGCAGCGGACTGAGGGCGGGGTCGAACACCGGGGAGCTGTTTTTT.